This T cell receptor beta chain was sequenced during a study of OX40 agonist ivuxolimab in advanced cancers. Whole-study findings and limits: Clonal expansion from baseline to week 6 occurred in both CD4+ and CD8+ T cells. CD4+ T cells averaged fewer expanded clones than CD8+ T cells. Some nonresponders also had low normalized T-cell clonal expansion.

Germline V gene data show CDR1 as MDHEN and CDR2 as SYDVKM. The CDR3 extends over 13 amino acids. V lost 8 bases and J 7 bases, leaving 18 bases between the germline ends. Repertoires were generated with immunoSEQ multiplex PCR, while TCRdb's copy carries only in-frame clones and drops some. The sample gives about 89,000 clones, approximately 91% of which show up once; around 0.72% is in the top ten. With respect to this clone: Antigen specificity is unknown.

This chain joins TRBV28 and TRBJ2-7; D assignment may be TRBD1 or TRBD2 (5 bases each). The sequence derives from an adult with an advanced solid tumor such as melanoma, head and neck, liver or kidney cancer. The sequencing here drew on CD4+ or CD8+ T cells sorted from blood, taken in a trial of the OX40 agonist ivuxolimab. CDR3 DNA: TGTGCCAGCGGGGGTCACGACGGGGTTGAGCAGTACTTC. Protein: CASGGHDGVEQYF.